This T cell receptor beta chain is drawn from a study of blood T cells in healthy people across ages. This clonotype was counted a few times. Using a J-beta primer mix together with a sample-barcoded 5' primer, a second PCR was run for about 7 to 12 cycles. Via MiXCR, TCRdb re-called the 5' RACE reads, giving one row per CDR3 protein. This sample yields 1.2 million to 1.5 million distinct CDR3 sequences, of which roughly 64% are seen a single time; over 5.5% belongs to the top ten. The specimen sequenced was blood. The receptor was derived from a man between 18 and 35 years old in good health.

The CDR3 DNA reads as TGCGCCAGCAGCCTCCGGGACATCCAAGCCTCTGGAAACACCATATATTTT. This gives the protein CASSLRDIQASGNTIYF. The chain carries TRBV4-1 and TRBJ1-3, with D tentatively TRBD1 (6 bases). The germline V gene has CDR1 MGHRA and CDR2 YSYEKL. The germline V and J ends were trimmed by 4 bases and 0 bases, with 16 bases remaining between them. This CDR3 comprises 17 residues.